The present T cell receptor (beta chain) was sequenced within a study of shared clonotypes between healthy human individuals. Turning to the study itself: Per donor, CD8 memory used one plate, CD8 naive used two, CD4 memory used three and CD4 naive used three. The study's findings and limits: Incompleteness in sorted-subset sequencing, despite large depth, was shown by rarefaction. The study generally estimated greater richness for naive than memory subsets.

Regarding this clone: Its cognate antigen is unknown.

The study drew all its donors from Caucasian adults living in Nashville, Tennessee. CDR3 length: 16 residues. The V end lost 5 bases, the J end lost 2 bases, and 15 bases lay between the germline ends. Per germline, CDR1 SGHTA and CDR2 FQGTGA. The assay was immunoSEQ multiplex PCR, and TCRdb's table has in-frame clones only and misses some. The sample records 950,000 to 1,100,000 clones, roughly 74% being singletons. The sequenced sample was memory CD4+ T cells from PBMCs. Indicated subset: CD45RA-negative fraction. This TCR derives from a man younger than 30 in good health. Some clones in this sample may be carry-over from other donors' samples. The chain has TRBV7-3 and TRBJ2-2, with D possibly being TRBD1 or TRBD2 (5 bases each). The CDR3 loop reads CASSPQGPLNTGELFF. The CDR3 DNA reads as TGTGCCAGCAGCCCGCAGGGACCGCTAAACACCGGGGAGCTGTTTTTT.